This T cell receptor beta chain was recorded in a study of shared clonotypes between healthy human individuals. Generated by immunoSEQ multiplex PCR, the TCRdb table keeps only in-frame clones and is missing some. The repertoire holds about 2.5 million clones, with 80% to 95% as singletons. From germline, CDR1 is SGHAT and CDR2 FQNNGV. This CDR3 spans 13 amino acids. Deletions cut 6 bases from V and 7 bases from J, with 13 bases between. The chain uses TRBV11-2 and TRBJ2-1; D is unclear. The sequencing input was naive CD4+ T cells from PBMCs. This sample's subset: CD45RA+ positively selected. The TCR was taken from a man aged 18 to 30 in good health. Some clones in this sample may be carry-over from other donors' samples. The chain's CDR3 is CASRINAGNEQFF. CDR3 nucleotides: TGTGCCAGCAGAATCAATGCTGGGAATGAGCAGTTCTTC.